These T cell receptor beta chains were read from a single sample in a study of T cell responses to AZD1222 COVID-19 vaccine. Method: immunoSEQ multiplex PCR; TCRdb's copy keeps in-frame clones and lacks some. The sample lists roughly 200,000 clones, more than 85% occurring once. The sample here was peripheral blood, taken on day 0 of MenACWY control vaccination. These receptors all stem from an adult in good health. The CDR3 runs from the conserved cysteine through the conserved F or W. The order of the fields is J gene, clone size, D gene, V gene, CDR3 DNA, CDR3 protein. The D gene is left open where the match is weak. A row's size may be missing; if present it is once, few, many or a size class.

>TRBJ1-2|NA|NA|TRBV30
TGTGCCTCTCCGGGGGGGGCGGGTGGCTACACCTTC
CASPGGAGGYTF
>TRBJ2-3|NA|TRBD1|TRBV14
TGTGCCAGCAGCCAAGGCCAGGGGGCCCTCACAGATACGCAGTATTTT
CASSQGQGALTDTQYF
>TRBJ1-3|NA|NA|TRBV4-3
TGCGCCAGCAGCCGTGAATGGACCAGGAACTCTGGAAACACCATATATTTT
CASSREWTRNSGNTIYF
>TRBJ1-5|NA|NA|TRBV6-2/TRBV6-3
TGTGCCAGCAGTCGGGGGGGGATTGCGGGTCAGCCCCAGCATTTT
CASSRGGIAGQPQHF
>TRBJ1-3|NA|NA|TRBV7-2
TGTGCCAGCAGCTCCCAAGATACGGGACGCTTCTCTGGAAACACCATATATTTT
CASSSQDTGRFSGNTIYF
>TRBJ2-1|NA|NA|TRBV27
TGTGCCAGCAGTTTGTCCCAACCCAGTTACAATGAGCAGTTCTTC
CASSLSQPSYNEQFF
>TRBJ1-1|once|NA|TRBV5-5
TGTGCCAGCAGTTCCAGGCAGGGGTTGATGAACACTGAAGCTTTCTTT
CASSSRQGLMNTEAFF
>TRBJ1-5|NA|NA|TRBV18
TGTGCCAGCTCACCATCGAACAGTCATCAGCCCCAGCATTTT
CASSPSNSHQPQHF
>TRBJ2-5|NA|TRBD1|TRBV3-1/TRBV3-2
TGTGCCAGCAGCCAAGACGAGACAGGGCGGGAGACCCAGTACTTC
CASSQDETGRETQYF
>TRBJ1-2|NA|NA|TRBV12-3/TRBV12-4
TGTGCCAGCAGTCAGGGCCGGCCGGGTGGCTACACCTTC
CASSQGRPGGYTF
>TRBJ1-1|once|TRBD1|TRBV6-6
TGTGCCAGCACTCGGACAGGAGGGGGTACTGAAGCTTTCTTT
CASTRTGGGTEAFF
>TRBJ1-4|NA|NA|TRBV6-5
TGTGCCAGCAGCCCCCTGGGGGATGAAAAACTGTTTTTT
CASSPLGDEKLFF